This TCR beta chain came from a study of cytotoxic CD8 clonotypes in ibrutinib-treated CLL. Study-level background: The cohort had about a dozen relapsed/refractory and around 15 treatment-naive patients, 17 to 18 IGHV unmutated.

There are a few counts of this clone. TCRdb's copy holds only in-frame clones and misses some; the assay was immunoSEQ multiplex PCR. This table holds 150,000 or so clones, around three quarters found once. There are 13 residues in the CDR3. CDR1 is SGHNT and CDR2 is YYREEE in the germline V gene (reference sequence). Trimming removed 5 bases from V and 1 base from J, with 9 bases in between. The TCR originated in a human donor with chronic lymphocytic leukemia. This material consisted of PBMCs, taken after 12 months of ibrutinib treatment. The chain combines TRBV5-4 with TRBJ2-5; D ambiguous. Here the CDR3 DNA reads TGTGCCAGCAGAATGGACGCCCAAGAGACCCAGTACTTC. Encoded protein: CASRMDAQETQYF.